Following are 12 T cell receptor beta chains from one sample sequenced in a study of PD-1 blockade in classical Hodgkin lymphoma. Time point reported: newly diagnosed, previously untreated cHL patient sample. TCRdb's copy holds only in-frame clones and misses some; the assay was immunoSEQ multiplex PCR. Among about 17,000 clones listed, approximately 86% were seen once. The specimen sequenced was peripheral blood mononuclear cells (PBMCs). The receptor set was obtained from a human donor with classical Hodgkin lymphoma.

In its sample, this clone was seen once. J is TRBJ1-4 and V is TRBV5-5, with 7 positions matching TRBD1. The CDR3 extends over 15 amino acids. The germline CDR1 and CDR2 sequences are SGHKS and YYEKEE (reference sequence). V lost 4 bases to trimming and J lost 4 bases; unmatched junction nucleotides: 7. The CDR3 DNA sequence: TGTGCCAGCAGCCTAACAGGGGACCTTAATGAAAAACTGTTTTTT. Translation gives CASSLTGDLNEKLFF.

The chain employs TRBV7-9 and TRBJ2-2; possibly TRBD2 for D (5 bases). CDR3 length: 18 residues. V was trimmed by 2 bases and J by 4 bases, leaving 20 bases between them. Germline loops: CDR1 SEHNR, CDR2 FQNEAQ (reference sequence). The CDR3 DNA sequence: TGTGCCAGCAGCTTAAGTCGGAAGGGCGGGTCGGGCACCGGGGAGCTGTTTTTT. It yields the protein CASSLSRKGGSGTGELFF. Full variable domain (remainder filled in from reference TRBV7-9 and TRBJ2-2): DTGVSQNPRHKITKRGQNVTFRCDPISEHNRLYWYRQTLGQGPEFLTYFQNEAQLEKSRLLSDRFSAERPKGSFSTLEIQRTEQGDSAMYLCASSLSRKGGSGTGELFFGEGSRLTVL.

The chain links TRBV10-2 to TRBJ1-4; tentatively, D is TRBD1 (6 bases). The CDR3 contains 15 residues. With 10 bases removed from V and 3 bases from J, the gap between germline ends came to 18 bases. CDR1 WSHSY and CDR2 SAAADI come from the germline V gene. Here the CDR3 reads CATRDMARANEKLFF. The CDR3, as DNA: TGCGCCACCCGGGACATGGCGAGGGCTAATGAAAAACTGTTTTTT.

The chain carries TRBV9 and TRBJ2-1; unclear D gene. CDR3 length: 12 amino acids. V gave up 1 base and J gave up 7 bases, with 6 bases separating them. Per the germline V gene, CDR1 is SGDLS and CDR2 is YYNGEE. Here the CDR3 DNA reads TGTGCCAGCAGCGTACTAGAAAATGAGCAGTTCTTC. This sequence encodes CASSVLENEQFF.

The chain uses TRBV4-2 and TRBJ2-1; 11 bases align to TRBD2. J was trimmed by 8 bases and V by 2 bases; bases with no gene match: 2. CDR1 and CDR2 from the germline V gene are LGHNA and YNFKEQ. The CDR3 has 14 residues. In DNA, the CDR3 is TGTGCCAGCAGCCAAACTAGCGGGAGCGATGAGCAGTTCTTC. Amino acid sequence: CASSQTSGSDEQFF.

The V and J genes are TRBV5-4 and TRBJ2-2; tentatively, D is TRBD1 or TRBD2 (5 bases each). V lost 4 bases and J lost 4, with 14 bases in between. The CDR3 length is 15 residues. From germline, CDR1 is SGHNT and CDR2 YYREEE (reference sequence). The CDR3 region has the DNA TGTGCCAGCAGCCTAAAGGACGGGGCCACCGGGGAGCTGTTTTTT. The encoded protein is CASSLKDGATGELFF.

The rearrangement links TRBV6-5 to TRBJ1-2; D not certain. V lost 4 bases to trimming and J lost 12 bases, with 18 bases between them. The CDR3 runs to 13 residues. Per the germline V gene, CDR1 is MNHEY and CDR2 is SVGAGI. CDR3 region: CASSFFTVEEDTF. CDR3 nucleotide sequence: TGTGCCAGCAGTTTCTTTACAGTCGAAGAAGACACCTTC.

This clone was found a few times. The rearrangement links TRBV11-3 to TRBJ2-1; D gene uncertain. The germline V and J ends were trimmed by 1 base and 2 bases, with 9 bases remaining between them. The CDR3 contains 15 residues. CDR1 is SGHNT, CDR2 YENEEA, per germline. In DNA, the CDR3 is TGTGCCAGCAGCTTAGGCCCGGAGCCCTACAATGAGCAGTTCTTC. It translates to CASSLGPEPYNEQFF.

Within the sample, this clone is medium-sized. The CDR3 nucleotides are TGTGCCAGCAGTTACTCGAGTCAGGGGAGTAGCTACACCTTC. It encodes CASSYSSQGSSYTF. This sequence joins TRBV6-5 and TRBJ1-2; perhaps TRBD1 as D (6 bases). The CDR3 has 14 residues. V was pared by 0 bases and J by 9 bases, with 14 bases between. The germline V gene encodes CDR1 MNHEY and CDR2 SVGAGI.

The rearrangement uses TRBV18 and TRBJ2-5; 8 nucleotides align to TRBD2. V was clipped by 6 bases and J by 4 bases; unmatched bases: 10. Germline-derived CDR1 and CDR2 are KGHSH and LQKENI. CDR3 length: 15 amino acids. The CDR3: CASSGAGAFGETQYF. The CDR3 DNA follows: TGTGCCAGCTCTGGAGCGGGAGCGTTTGGAGAGACCCAGTACTTC.

The chain employs TRBV9 and TRBJ1-1, with D hard to call. Trimming cost V 0 bases and J 1 base, with 7 bases left between them. This CDR3 is 14 amino acids long. Germline V gives CDR1 SGDLS, CDR2 YYNGEE. Here the CDR3 DNA reads TGTGCCAGCAGCGTAGTATCGGGGAACACTGAAGCTTTCTTT. Protein sequence: CASSVVSGNTEAFF.

This sequence joins TRBV11-2 and TRBJ1-5, with D maybe TRBD1 (5 bases). The V end lost 3 bases, the J end lost 10 bases, and 13 bases lay between the germline ends. This CDR3 is built from 13 residues. Germline V gene data show CDR1 as SGHAT and CDR2 as FQNNGV. The CDR3 loop reads CASSLGTQRPQHF. CDR3 DNA sequence: TGTGCCAGCAGCTTGGGGACGCAGCGACCCCAGCATTTT.